The 19 T cell receptor beta chains given below trace back to one sample, sequenced in a study of cytomegalovirus exposure and HLA in healthy donors. The PCR employed 60 Vbeta primers together with 13 Jbeta primers. Assay used: immunoSEQ multiplex PCR; TCRdb lists only in-frame clones, some missing. The repertoire holds some 150,000 clones, with approximately 81% as singletons. The sample was PBMCs. These TCRs come from a woman between 25 and 40 years old in good health and CMV-seropositive.

This chain uses TRBV7-9 with TRBJ1-6, with D unresolved. This CDR3 is built from 16 residues. From germline, CDR1 is SEHNR and CDR2 FQNEAQ (reference sequence). Trimming removed 5 bases at V and 7 bases at J, with 18 bases between. CDR3 sequence: CASSTTNFEGNSPLHF. CDR3 nucleotide sequence: TGTGCCAGCAGCACGACTAACTTTGAGGGCAATTCACCCCTCCACTTT. The full variable domain, rest sourced from reference TRBV7-9 and TRBJ1-6, is DTGVSQNPRHKITKRGQNVTFRCDPISEHNRLYWYRQTLGQGPEFLTYFQNEAQLEKSRLLSDRFSAERPKGSFSTLEIQRTEQGDSAMYLCASSTTNFEGNSPLHFGNGTRLTVT.

The gene calls are TRBV6-5 and TRBJ2-3; no definite D call. V gave up 3 bases and J gave up 2 bases, with 3 bases separating them. The CDR3 length is 12 residues. Per the germline V gene, CDR1 is MNHEY and CDR2 is SVGAGI. The CDR3 DNA sequence: TGTGCCAGCAGTTATAACACAGATACGCAGTATTTT. It yields the protein CASSYNTDTQYF.

The J gene is TRBJ1-1, the V gene TRBV30, with D possibly TRBD1 on 6 matching bases. The CDR3 extends over 14 amino acids. Germline assignment: CDR1 GTSNPN and CDR2 SVGIG (reference sequence). Trimming shortened V by 4 bases and J by 7 bases, and 19 bases separated the two germline ends. CDR3 residues: CAWTQDRPQVEAFF. CDR3 in DNA: TGTGCCTGGACCCAGGACAGACCTCAGGTTGAAGCTTTCTTT.

On this clone itself: One junction end disagrees with the germline gene, perhaps due to a read error. Different DNA sequences within this sample yield the same CDR3. This chain links TRBV19 with TRBJ1-1; D unclear. This CDR3 is built from 12 residues. CDR1 is LNHDA, CDR2 SQIVND, per germline (reference sequence). As DNA, the CDR3 is TGTGCCAGTATGAGATGGGAGACTGAAGCCTTCTTT. Encoded protein: CASMRWETEAFF.

Only one count was recorded for this clone. J is TRBJ2-1 and V is TRBV5-4; TRBD2 agrees at 13 bases. After removal of 4 bases from V and 10 bases from J, the junction contained 5 bases not matched to a gene. The CDR3 extends over 14 amino acids. CDR1 is SGHNT, CDR2 YYREEE, per germline (reference sequence). CDR3 in DNA: TGTGCCAGCAGCCCGAGGACTAGCGGGGGAGAGCAGTTCTTC. Amino acid sequence: CASSPRTSGGEQFF. Full variable domain (outside the CDR3, taken from reference TRBV5-4 and TRBJ2-1): ETGVTQSPTHLIKTRGQQVTLRCSSQSGHNTVSWYQQALGQGPQFIFQYYREEENGRGNFPPRFSGLQFPNYSSELNVNALELDDSALYLCASSPRTSGGEQFFGPGTRLTVL.

This rearrangement joins TRBV5-4 to TRBJ2-7; TRBD2 aligns across 8 bases. The CDR3 is made up of 14 amino acids. The germline V gene has CDR1 SGHNT and CDR2 YYREEE (reference sequence). V lost 1 base and J lost 4; bases outside the gene matches: 4. CDR3 sequence (DNA): TGTGCCAGCAGCTTGACGGGGGGGCGTTACGAGCAGTACTTC. Protein: CASSLTGGRYEQYF. Combining the CDR3 with reference TRBV5-4 and TRBJ2-7 gives the whole variable domain ETGVTQSPTHLIKTRGQQVTLRCSSQSGHNTVSWYQQALGQGPQFIFQYYREEENGRGNFPPRFSGLQFPNYSSELNVNALELDDSALYLCASSLTGGRYEQYFGPGTRLTVT.

The chain uses TRBV11-2 and TRBJ1-5; 7 bases line up with TRBD1. Germline CDR1 is SGHAT and CDR2 is FQNNGV. V lost 3 bases, J lost 0 bases, and 14 bases stayed unmatched. This CDR3 has 19 residues. DNA of the CDR3: TGTGCCAGCAGCTTGGATACGCAGGGGACAGCTTTTAGCAATCAGCCCCAGCATTTT. Translated: CASSLDTQGTAFSNQPQHF.

The chain carries TRBV2 and TRBJ2-1, with 15 bases lining up with TRBD2. V lost 7 bases, J lost 1 base, and 8 bases stayed unmatched. The germline V gene has CDR1 SNHLY and CDR2 FYNNEI. This CDR3 is built from 18 residues. The CDR3 DNA sequence: TGTGCCAGCATCCTGGGACTAGCGGGGGGACTTTCCTACAATGAGCAGTTCTTC. It translates to CASILGLAGGLSYNEQFF. Using reference TRBV2 and TRBJ2-1 for the parts outside the CDR3, the full variable domain is EPEVTQTPSHQVTQMGQEVILRCVPISNHLYFYWYRQILGQKVEFLVSFYNNEISEKSEIFDDQFSVERPDGSNFTLKIRSTKLEDSAMYFCASILGLAGGLSYNEQFFGPGTRLTVL.

This sequence joins TRBV7-2 and TRBJ2-5; a weak D match, TRBD2 (7 bases). The CDR3 is 15 residues long. Germline values: CDR1 SGHTA, CDR2 FQGNSA. V lost 1 base and J 5 bases, leaving 14 bases between the germline ends. CDR3 sequence (DNA): TGTGCCAGCAGCTTAGGCGTGGGGGGGCGGGAGACCCAGTACTTC. Encoded protein: CASSLGVGGRETQYF. Full variable domain (rest looked up from reference TRBV7-2 and TRBJ2-5): GAGVSQSPSNKVTEKGKDVELRCDPISGHTALYWYRQSLGQGLEFLIYFQGNSAPDKSGLPSDRFSAERTGGSVSTLTIQRTQQEDSAVYLCASSLGVGGRETQYFGPGTRLLVL.

This clone was observed a single time. The CDR3 sequence: CASSPHWSPGELFF. CDR3 nucleotide sequence: TGTGCCAGCAGCCCCCATTGGAGCCCCGGGGAGCTGTTTTTT. The rearrangement joins TRBV11-1 to TRBJ2-2; D remains unclear. Trimming shortened V by 5 bases and J by 6 bases, and 13 bases separated the two germline ends. This CDR3 is 14 amino acids long. Germline V gives CDR1 SGHAT, CDR2 FQDESV (reference sequence).

This chain connects TRBV5-4 to TRBJ1-1; TRBD1 might be the D (6 bases). V lost 2 bases, J lost 10 bases, and 24 bases lay in between. From germline, CDR1 is SGHNT and CDR2 YYREEE (reference sequence). The CDR3 spans 16 residues. The CDR3 DNA reads TGTGCCAGCAGCTTTGGGGCCGTAGAAGACAGGTTTGGAGCTTTCTTT. This gives the protein CASSFGAVEDRFGAFF.

This sequence joins TRBV5-1 and TRBJ2-1; 11 bases map to TRBD2. CDR1 is SGHRS and CDR2 is YFSETQ in the germline V gene. Trimming removed 4 bases from V and 4 bases from J; junction bases left unmatched: 4. There are 15 residues in the CDR3. CDR3 nucleotides: TGCGCCAGCAGCCCGCTAGCGGGGGGATACAATGAGCAGTTCTTC. Protein: CASSPLAGGYNEQFF.

The rearrangement links TRBV7-3 to TRBJ2-1, with a tentative D call TRBD2 (6 bases). Trimming removed 0 bases from V and 2 bases from J, with 14 bases in between. The CDR3 is 17 amino acids. Germline values: CDR1 SGHTA, CDR2 FQGTGA. In DNA, the CDR3 is TGTGCCAGCAGCTTAACAGCGGGCAGGGCCACCTACAATGAGCAGTTCTTC. Translation gives CASSLTAGRATYNEQFF.

The chain employs TRBV5-1 and TRBJ1-2, with D perhaps matching TRBD1 (6 bases). V was shortened by 0 bases and J by 0 bases, with 12 bases between the two germline ends. Germline V gives CDR1 SGHRS, CDR2 YFSETQ. The CDR3 loop spans 16 amino acids. The CDR3 DNA reads TGCGCCAGCAGCTTGGATCAGGCAGGGGCTAACTATGGCTACACCTTC. This gives the protein CASSLDQAGANYGYTF.

The chain uses TRBV11-3 and TRBJ2-1; possibly TRBD2 for D (5 bases). Trimming removed 4 bases at V and 9 bases at J, with 13 bases between. The CDR3 has 13 residues. In germline, CDR1 is SGHNT, CDR2 YENEEA. The DNA for the CDR3 is TGTGCCAGCAGCTCCGGACGACTACGTGAGCAGTTCTTC. Encoded protein: CASSSGRLREQFF.

The J gene is TRBJ2-7, the V gene TRBV28; possibly TRBD2 for D (5 bases). The germline gives CDR1 MDHEN, CDR2 SYDVKM. V was pared by 5 bases and J by 13 bases, with 24 bases between. The CDR3 runs to 14 residues. CDR3: CASSIPPGLGPSYF. DNA for the CDR3: TGTGCCAGCAGTATACCCCCGGGATTAGGCCCGAGTTACTTC.

The chain recombines TRBV7-8 with TRBJ2-6; D is ambiguous. Germline lookup yields CDR1 SGHVS and CDR2 FQNEAQ. V was shortened by 4 bases and J by 2 bases, with 6 bases between the two germline ends. CDR3 size: 14 residues. This chain's CDR3 is CASSWRTGANVLTF. The CDR3 DNA reads TGTGCCAGCAGCTGGCGGACTGGGGCCAACGTCCTGACTTTC.

The chain couples TRBV5-3 to TRBJ1-2; D unresolved. TRBV5-3 is an open reading frame, and its role is uncertain. The CDR3 is made up of 18 amino acids. V was pared by 3 bases and J by 0 bases, with 21 bases between. In DNA form, the CDR3 reads TGTGCCAGAAGCTACCCCAGGTGCCCCATAAGTGCTAACTATGGCTACACCTTC. Amino acid sequence: CARSYPRCPISANYGYTF.

The chain has TRBV6-1 and TRBJ1-4, with 7 bases matching TRBD1. This CDR3 has 15 residues. Germline-derived CDR1 and CDR2 are MNHNS and SASEGT. V lost 6 bases, J lost 6 bases, and 10 bases stayed unmatched. CDR3 residues: CASSPNRGFDEKLFF. The CDR3 DNA reads TGTGCCAGCAGCCCCAACAGGGGATTTGATGAAAAACTGTTTTTT.